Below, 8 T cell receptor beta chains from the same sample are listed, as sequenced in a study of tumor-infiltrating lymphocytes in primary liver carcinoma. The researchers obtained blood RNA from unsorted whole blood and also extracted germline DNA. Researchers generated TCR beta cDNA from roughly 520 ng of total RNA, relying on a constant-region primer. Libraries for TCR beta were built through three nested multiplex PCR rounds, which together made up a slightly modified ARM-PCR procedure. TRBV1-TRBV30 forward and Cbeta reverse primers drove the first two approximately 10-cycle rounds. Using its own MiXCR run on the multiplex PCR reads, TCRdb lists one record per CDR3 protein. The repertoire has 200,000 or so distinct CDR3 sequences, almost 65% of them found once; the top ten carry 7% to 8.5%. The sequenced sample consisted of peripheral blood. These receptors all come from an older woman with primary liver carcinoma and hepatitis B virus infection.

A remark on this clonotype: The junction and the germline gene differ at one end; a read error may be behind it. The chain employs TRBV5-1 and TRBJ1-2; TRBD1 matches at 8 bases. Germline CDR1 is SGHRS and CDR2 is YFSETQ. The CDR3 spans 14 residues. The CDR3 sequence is CANSLGWTGNGYTF. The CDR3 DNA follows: TGCGCCAACAGCTTGGGTTGGACAGGGAACGGCTACACCTTC.

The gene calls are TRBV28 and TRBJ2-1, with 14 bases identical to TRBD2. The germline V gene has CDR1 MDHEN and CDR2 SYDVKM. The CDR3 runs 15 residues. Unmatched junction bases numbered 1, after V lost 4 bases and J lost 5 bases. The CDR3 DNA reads TGTGCCAGCAGTTGGACTAGCGGGGGGAACAATGAGCAGTTCTTC. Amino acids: CASSWTSGGNNEQFF.

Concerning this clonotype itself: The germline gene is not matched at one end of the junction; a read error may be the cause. As DNA, the CDR3 is TGTACCAGCAGCTTAGGTCCCCGGACAGGGGAAGATACGCAGTATTTT. Protein product: CTSSLGPRTGEDTQYF. The chain uses TRBV11-3 and TRBJ2-3, with TRBD1 matching over 9 bases. Germline V gives CDR1 SGHNT, CDR2 YENEEA. This CDR3 is built from 16 residues.

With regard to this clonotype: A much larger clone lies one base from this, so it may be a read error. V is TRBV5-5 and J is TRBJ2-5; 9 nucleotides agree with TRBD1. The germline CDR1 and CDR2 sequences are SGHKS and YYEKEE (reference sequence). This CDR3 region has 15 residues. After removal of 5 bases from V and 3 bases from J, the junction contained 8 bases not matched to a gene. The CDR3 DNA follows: TGTGCCAGCAGGGGGGACAGGGTAGGAAAAGAGACCCAGTACTTC. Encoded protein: CASRGDRVGKETQYF.

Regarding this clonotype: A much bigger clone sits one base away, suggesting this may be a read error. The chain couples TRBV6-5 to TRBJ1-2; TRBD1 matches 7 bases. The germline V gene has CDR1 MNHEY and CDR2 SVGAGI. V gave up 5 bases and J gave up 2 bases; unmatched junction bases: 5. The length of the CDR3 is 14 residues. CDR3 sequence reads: CASSPPTGNYGYTF. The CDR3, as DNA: TGTGCCAGCAGTCCCCCGACAGGGAACTATGGCTACACCTTC.

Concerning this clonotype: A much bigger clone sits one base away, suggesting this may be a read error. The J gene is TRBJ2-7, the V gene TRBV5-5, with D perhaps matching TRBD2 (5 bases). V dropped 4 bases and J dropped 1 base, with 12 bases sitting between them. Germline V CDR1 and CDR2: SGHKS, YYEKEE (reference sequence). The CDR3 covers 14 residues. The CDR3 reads CASSLLDWSYEQYF. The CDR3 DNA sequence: TGTGCCAGCAGCCTTTTGGACTGGTCCTACGAGCAGTACTTC.

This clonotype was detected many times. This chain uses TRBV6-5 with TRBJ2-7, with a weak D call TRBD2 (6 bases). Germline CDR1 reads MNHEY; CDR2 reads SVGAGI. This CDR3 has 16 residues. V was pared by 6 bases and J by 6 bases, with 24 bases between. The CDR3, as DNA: TGTGCCAGCAGAGCCGGTCGTACTAGCTCTTCCGGCGAGCAGTACTTC. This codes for CASRAGRTSSSGEQYF.

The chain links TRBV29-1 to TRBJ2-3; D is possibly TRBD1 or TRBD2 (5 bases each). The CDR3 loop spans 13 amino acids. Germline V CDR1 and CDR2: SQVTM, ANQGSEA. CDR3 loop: CNVRDPSRDTQYF. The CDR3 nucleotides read TGCAATGTCCGGGACCCCTCAAGGGATACGCAGTATTTT.